This T cell receptor (beta chain) was found in a study of cytomegalovirus exposure and HLA in healthy donors (dated by TCRdb to 2016 to 2017). About the full investigation: A later analysis indicated that the roughly 120 validation repertoires were generated on the platform also employed for the 670 or so repertoires of the first cohort. The aim of the study was to test whether cataloging public T cell receptors could identify signatures of past pathogen exposure. A separate validation cohort of about 110 different subjects was used in addition to the roughly 670-subject first cohort. To predict cytomegalovirus infection status, the study combined high-throughput TCR immunosequencing, statistical association of individual TCRs with disease status, and machine learning. Study-wide conclusions, independent of this receptor: In both the original and validation cohorts, the classifier was reported to diagnose cytomegalovirus status with high specificity and sensitivity. A later analysis lacked HLA typing for the validation cohort, so it scored co-occurrence in that cohort across all 120 or so repertoires. A few of the identified cytomegalovirus-associated TCR beta chains were confirmed in vitro to be specific for cytomegalovirus antigens. Most TCR sequences were observed very rarely across donors, whereas some public TCRs were present in many individuals. In a later analysis, TCRs clustered in the first cohort were found to also tend to co-occur in the roughly 130 validation repertoires, with approximately 94% of cluster scores above 0. It was suggested by the authors that the approach could potentially be generalized to other disease states and immunological phenotypes. The study gave a list of about 170 TCR beta chains associated with cytomegalovirus.

Receptor libraries were prepared by the immunoSEQ multiplex PCR assay. In the paper's pipeline: A statistical classification framework was built to diagnose cytomegalovirus status from the catalog of TCR beta chain sequences. The table was pulled from immuneACCESS by TCRdb, which kept in-frame rearrangements only. Such tables lose some clones; where checked, under half of the loss comes from unresolved V genes, and the rest has no known cause. The V and J calls and clone size are taken from that table; D and trimming were inferred from the DNA. A total of roughly 150,000 clones appear in this sample, roughly 96% of them only once. The ten largest clones represent under 0.9% of the sample. Note on this clone: It has no known antigen specificity. Base qualities are not at hand, and no much larger clone is one base apart.

From cysteine to phenylalanine, the CDR3 is 15 amino acids long. Just the 45-base CDR3 DNA is kept, in frame starting at base 1. According to the germline V gene, CDR1 reads KGHSH and CDR2 reads LQKENI. V has 4 bases trimmed and J has 6 bases trimmed; junction bases matching no gene number 8. The donors were included in the validation cohort of 130 or so subjects, a group kept apart from the roughly 610-subject first cohort. The sequence was collected from a woman aged 18-29 years in good health and CMV-seronegative. The chain employs TRBV18 and TRBJ1-4; the junction holds 7 bases that match TRBD1. Sequencing input: PBMCs. The CDR3 reads as follows: CASSQGQPNHEKLFF. The DNA sequence follows: TGTGCCAGCTCACAGGGACAGCCGAATCATGAAAAACTGTTTTTT.